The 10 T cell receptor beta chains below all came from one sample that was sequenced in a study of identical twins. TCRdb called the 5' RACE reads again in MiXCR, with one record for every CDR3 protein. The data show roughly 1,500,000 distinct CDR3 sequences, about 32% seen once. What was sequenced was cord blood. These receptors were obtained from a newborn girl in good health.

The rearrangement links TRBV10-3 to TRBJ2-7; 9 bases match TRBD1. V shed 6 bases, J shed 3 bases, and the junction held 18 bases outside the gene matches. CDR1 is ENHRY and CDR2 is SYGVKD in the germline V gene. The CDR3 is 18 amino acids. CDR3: CAISRDRAFLEGFYEQYF. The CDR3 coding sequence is TGTGCCATCAGCCGGGACAGGGCGTTCCTAGAGGGCTTCTACGAGCAGTACTTC.

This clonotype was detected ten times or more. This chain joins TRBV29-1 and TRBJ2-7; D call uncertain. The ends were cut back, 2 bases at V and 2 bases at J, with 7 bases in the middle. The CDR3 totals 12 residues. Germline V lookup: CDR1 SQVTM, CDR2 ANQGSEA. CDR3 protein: CSVESDTYEQYF. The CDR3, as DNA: TGCAGCGTTGAAAGTGACACCTACGAGCAGTACTTC.

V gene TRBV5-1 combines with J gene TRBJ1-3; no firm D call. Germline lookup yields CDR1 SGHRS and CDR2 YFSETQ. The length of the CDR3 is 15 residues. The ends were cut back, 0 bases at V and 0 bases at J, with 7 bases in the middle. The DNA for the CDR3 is TGCGCCAGCAGCTTGGACGGGGTCTCTGGAAACACCATATATTTT. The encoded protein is CASSLDGVSGNTIYF.

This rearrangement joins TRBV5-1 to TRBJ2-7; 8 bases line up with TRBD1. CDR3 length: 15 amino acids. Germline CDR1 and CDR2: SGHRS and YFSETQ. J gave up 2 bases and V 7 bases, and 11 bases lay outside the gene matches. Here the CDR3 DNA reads TGCGCCAGCTTCAATCCCGGGACAGGAGCCTACGAGCAGTACTTC. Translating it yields CASFNPGTGAYEQYF.

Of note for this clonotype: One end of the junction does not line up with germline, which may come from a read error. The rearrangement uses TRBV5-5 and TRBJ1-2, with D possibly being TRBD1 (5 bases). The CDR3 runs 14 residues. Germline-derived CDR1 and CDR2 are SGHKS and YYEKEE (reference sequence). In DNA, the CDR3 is TGCGCCAGCAGTGTCGAAGCACAGGCCTATGGCTACACCTTC. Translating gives CASSVEAQAYGYTF.

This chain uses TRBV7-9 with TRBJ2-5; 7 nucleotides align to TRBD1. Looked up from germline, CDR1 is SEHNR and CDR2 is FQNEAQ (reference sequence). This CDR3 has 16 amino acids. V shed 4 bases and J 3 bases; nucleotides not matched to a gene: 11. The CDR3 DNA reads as TGTGCCAGCAGCTCCAATTCGGGACAGATAAAAGAGACCCAGTACTTC. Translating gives CASSSNSGQIKETQYF.

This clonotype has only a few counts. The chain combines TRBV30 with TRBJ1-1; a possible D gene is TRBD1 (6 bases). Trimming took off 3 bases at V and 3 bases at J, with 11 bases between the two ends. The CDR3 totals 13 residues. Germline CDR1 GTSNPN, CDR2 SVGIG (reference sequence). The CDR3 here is CAWRAGVDTEAFF. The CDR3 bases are TGTGCCTGGAGGGCAGGGGTCGACACTGAAGCTTTCTTT.

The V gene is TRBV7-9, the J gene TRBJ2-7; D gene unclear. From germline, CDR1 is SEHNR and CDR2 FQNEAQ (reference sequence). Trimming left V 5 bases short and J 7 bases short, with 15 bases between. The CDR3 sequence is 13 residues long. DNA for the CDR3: TGTGCCAGCAGCCCTAGACCCCTTGGGGAGCAGTACTTC. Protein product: CASSPRPLGEQYF. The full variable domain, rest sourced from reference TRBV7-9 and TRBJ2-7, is DTGVSQNPRHKITKRGQNVTFRCDPISEHNRLYWYRQTLGQGPEFLTYFQNEAQLEKSRLLSDRFSAERPKGSFSTLEIQRTEQGDSAMYLCASSPRPLGEQYFGPGTRLTVT.

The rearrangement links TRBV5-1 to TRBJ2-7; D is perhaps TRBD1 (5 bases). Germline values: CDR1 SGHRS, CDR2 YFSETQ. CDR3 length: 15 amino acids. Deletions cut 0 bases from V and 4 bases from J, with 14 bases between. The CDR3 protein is CASSLEAGFPYEQYF. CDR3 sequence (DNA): TGCGCCAGCAGCTTGGAGGCAGGGTTTCCGTACGAGCAGTACTTC.

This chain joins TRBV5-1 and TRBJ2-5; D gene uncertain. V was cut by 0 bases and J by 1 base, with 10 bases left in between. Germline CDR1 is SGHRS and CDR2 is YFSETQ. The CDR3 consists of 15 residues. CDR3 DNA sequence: TGCGCCAGCAGCTTGGCCGTGTACGGCCAAGAGACCCAGTACTTC. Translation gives CASSLAVYGQETQYF.